The entry that follows covers one T cell receptor beta chain sequence. These data originate in a study of shared T cell receptors in the human thymus. The table came from immunoSEQ multiplex PCR; TCRdb's copy has only in-frame clones and leaves some out. This table has some 700,000 clones, around 89% appearing once. V trimming: 3 bases; J trimming: 11 bases; junction bases outside the gene matches: 7. Germline V gene lookup returns CDR1 SGHTA and CDR2 FQGNSA. The CDR3 is 13 amino acids. These same records also appear under a second study, on human thymus T cells. Per that paper: Corrective cardiac surgery supplied the resected thymus tissue.

Source material: thymocytes. V gene TRBV7-2 combines with J gene TRBJ1-1; 9 positions agree with TRBD1. The clonotype comes from a boy under two years old with a congenital heart defect. CDR3 loop: CASSLGDRAIAFF. CDR3 sequence (DNA): TGTGCCAGCAGCTTGGGGGACAGGGCGATCGCTTTCTTT. The complete variable domain, with remaining parts taken from reference TRBV7-2 and TRBJ1-1, reads GAGVSQSPSNKVTEKGKDVELRCDPISGHTALYWYRQSLGQGLEFLIYFQGNSAPDKSGLPSDRFSAERTGGSVSTLTIQRTQQEDSAVYLCASSLGDRAIAFFGQGTRLTVV.